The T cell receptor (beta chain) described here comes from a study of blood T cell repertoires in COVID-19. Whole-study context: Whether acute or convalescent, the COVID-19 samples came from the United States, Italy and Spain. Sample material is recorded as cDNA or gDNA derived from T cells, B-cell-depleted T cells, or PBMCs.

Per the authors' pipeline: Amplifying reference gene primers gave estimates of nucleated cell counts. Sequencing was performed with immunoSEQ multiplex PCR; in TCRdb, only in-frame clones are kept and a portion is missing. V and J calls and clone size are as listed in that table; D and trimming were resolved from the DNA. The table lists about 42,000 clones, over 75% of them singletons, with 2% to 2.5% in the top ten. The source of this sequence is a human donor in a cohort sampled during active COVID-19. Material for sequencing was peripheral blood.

The CDR3 DNA follows: TGTGCCAGCAGCCCTCGGACAGCGAATTCACCCCTCCACTTT. It is translated as CASSPRTANSPLHF. The chain links TRBV9 to TRBJ1-6; a weak D match, TRBD1 (6 bases). CDR1 and CDR2 (germline): SGDLS, YYNGEE. This CDR3 is built from 14 residues. Trimming left V 4 bases short and J 7 bases short, with 12 bases between.